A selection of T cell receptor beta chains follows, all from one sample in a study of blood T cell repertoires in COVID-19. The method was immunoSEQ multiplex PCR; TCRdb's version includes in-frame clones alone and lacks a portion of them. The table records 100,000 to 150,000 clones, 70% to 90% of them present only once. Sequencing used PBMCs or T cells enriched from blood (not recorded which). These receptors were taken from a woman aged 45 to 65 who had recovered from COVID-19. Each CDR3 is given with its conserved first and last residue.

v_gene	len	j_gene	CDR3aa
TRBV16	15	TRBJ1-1	CASSPRTGVNTEAFF
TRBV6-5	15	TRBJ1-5	CASRSAGAGNQPQHF
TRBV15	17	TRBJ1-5	CATSRADRGSRSQPQHF
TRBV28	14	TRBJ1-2	CASSLGQTNYGYTF
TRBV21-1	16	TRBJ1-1	CASSSRDRGRGAEAFF
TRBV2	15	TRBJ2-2	CASSPLAGNTGELFF
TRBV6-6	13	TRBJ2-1	CASNGQGRGEQFF
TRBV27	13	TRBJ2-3	CASSPLPGDTQYF
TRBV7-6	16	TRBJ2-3	CASSLALSGVGDTQYF
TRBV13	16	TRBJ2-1	CASSLPQAGEGDEQFF
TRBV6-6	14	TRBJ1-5	CASSYVGPEEPQHF